These 20 T cell receptor beta chains came from one sample sequenced in a study of control samples from healthy donors and cancer patients. Profiling relied on immunoSEQ multiplex PCR, and the TCRdb table lists in-frame clones only, not all of them. The data show 140,000 to 150,000 clones, 75% to 95% seen once. The sequencing input was blood. Receptor source: a man aged 30-40 years in good health.

The chain combines TRBV28 with TRBJ1-1; D not certain. Germline lookup yields CDR1 MDHEN and CDR2 SYDVKM. There are 15 residues in the CDR3. Trimming took 6 bases from V and 1 from J, leaving 15 bases between them. CDR3: CASSFVQFTNTEAFF. The CDR3 DNA reads TGTGCCAGCAGCTTTGTACAGTTTACGAACACTGAAGCTTTCTTT.

This chain joins TRBV2 and TRBJ2-7, with D perhaps TRBD1 (6 bases). V lost 5 bases to trimming and J lost 6 bases, with 11 bases between them. The length of the CDR3 is 12 residues. Germline assignment: CDR1 SNHLY and CDR2 FYNNEI. The DNA for the CDR3 is TGTGCCAGCAGTTTACAGGGAACCGAGCAGTACTTC. Amino acids: CASSLQGTEQYF. The variable domain in full, with the rest retrieved from reference TRBV2 and TRBJ2-7, is EPEVTQTPSHQVTQMGQEVILRCVPISNHLYFYWYRQILGQKVEFLVSFYNNEISEKSEIFDDQFSVERPDGSNFTLKIRSTKLEDSAMYFCASSLQGTEQYFGPGTRLTVT.

The chain has TRBV2 and TRBJ2-1; D might be TRBD2 (7 bases). The V and J ends lost 3 bases and 8 bases respectively, with 20 bases between them. The germline gives CDR1 SNHLY, CDR2 FYNNEI. This CDR3 has 16 amino acids. Here the CDR3 DNA reads TGTGCCAGCAGTGACCCCACAGGAGGGGGGGCCTATGAGCAGTTCTTC. It specifies CASSDPTGGGAYEQFF.

V usage is TRBV6-5 and J usage is TRBJ1-2; the match to TRBD1 covers 10 bases. This CDR3 comprises 14 residues. From germline, CDR1 is MNHEY and CDR2 SVGAGI. Trimming took 10 bases from V and 8 from J; bases not matched to a gene: 13. The CDR3 nucleotides read TGTGCCACCATCGACAGGGGGCATGTGGTCGGCTACACCTTC. Residues: CATIDRGHVVGYTF.

This clone was picked up a small number of times. The chain joins TRBV15 to TRBJ1-1; maybe TRBD1 (5 bases). Trimming took 3 bases from V and 6 from J, leaving 20 bases between them. In germline, CDR1 is LNHNV, CDR2 YYDKDF (reference sequence). The CDR3 has 16 amino acids. In DNA, the CDR3 is TGTGCCACCAGCAGGGAATTACGAGTAAGGGGCTCTGAAGCTTTCTTT. As protein: CATSRELRVRGSEAFF.

The chain links TRBV7-9 to TRBJ1-2; D is unclear. Germline V gene lookup returns CDR1 SEHNR and CDR2 FQNEAQ (reference sequence). Trimming pared 5 bases from V and 6 bases from J, leaving 10 bases between. This CDR3 contains 12 residues. Here the CDR3 reads CASSQDGDGYTF. In nucleotides, the CDR3 is TGTGCCAGCAGCCAGGATGGTGATGGCTACACCTTC. The full variable domain, in which reference TRBV7-9 and TRBJ1-2 provide the parts outside the CDR3, is DTGVSQNPRHKITKRGQNVTFRCDPISEHNRLYWYRQTLGQGPEFLTYFQNEAQLEKSRLLSDRFSAERPKGSFSTLEIQRTEQGDSAMYLCASSQDGDGYTFGSGTRLTVV.

This chain links TRBV7-2 with TRBJ1-2; 7 nucleotides match TRBD1. Germline V gene lookup returns CDR1 SGHTA and CDR2 FQGNSA. The junction had 10 bases not matched to a gene; V was cut back by 0 bases and J by 0 bases. The CDR3 spans 18 residues. CDR3 protein: CASSLAHAGGVANYGYTF. For the CDR3, the DNA is TGTGCCAGCAGCTTAGCGCATGCAGGGGGAGTGGCTAACTATGGCTACACCTTC.

This chain uses TRBV30 with TRBJ1-3, with D hard to call. Trimming removed 0 bases from V and 3 bases from J, with 3 bases in between. Per the germline V gene, CDR1 is GTSNPN and CDR2 is SVGIG (reference sequence). This CDR3 region has 12 residues. CDR3 nucleotides: TGTGCCTGGAGTGTTTTTGGAAACACCATATATTTT. The encoded protein is CAWSVFGNTIYF.

The V gene is TRBV9, the J gene TRBJ2-3, with 8 positions matching TRBD2. The CDR3 is 14 amino acids. CDR1 SGDLS and CDR2 YYNGEE come from the germline V gene. The V segment lost 2 bases and the J segment 5 bases; nucleotides outside the gene matches: 4. The CDR3 region has the DNA TGTGCCAGCAGCGTTGCGGGGGGCCAAGATACGCAGTATTTT. It specifies CASSVAGGQDTQYF.

The genes are TRBV19 and TRBJ1-5; no clear D. The germline V gene has CDR1 LNHDA and CDR2 SQIVND (reference sequence). Between the trimmed V and J ends, which lost 4 bases and 9 bases, there was a span of 13 bases. The CDR3 extends over 13 amino acids. The CDR3 here is CASSTRSVSPQHF. In nucleotides, the CDR3 is TGTGCCAGTAGTACTCGATCCGTATCGCCCCAGCATTTT.

The chain couples TRBV11-2 to TRBJ2-1; weak D call: TRBD2 (5 bases). Germline V gene sequence: CDR1 SGHAT, CDR2 FQNNGV. The V end was cut by 8 bases, the J end by 8 bases, with 16 bases between. The CDR3 sequence is 13 residues long. This CDR3 reads CASCIEGLDEQFF. The CDR3 bases are TGTGCCAGCTGCATCGAAGGACTCGATGAGCAGTTCTTC. The full variable domain, with the rest looked up from reference TRBV11-2 and TRBJ2-1, is EAGVAQSPRYKIIEKRQSVAFWCNPISGHATLYWYQQILGQGPKLLIQFQNNGVVDDSQLPKDRFSAERLKGVDSTLKIQPAKLEDSAVYLCASCIEGLDEQFFGPGTRLTVL.

V is TRBV9 and J is TRBJ1-2; TRBD1 matches at 10 bases. CDR3 size: 16 residues. V trimming: 3 bases; J trimming: 1 base; junction bases outside the gene matches: 6. CDR1 is SGDLS and CDR2 is YYNGEE in the germline V gene. The CDR3 here is CASSATGTGVNYGYTF. For the CDR3, the DNA is TGTGCCAGCAGCGCGACCGGGACAGGGGTTAACTATGGCTACACCTTC.

V usage is TRBV7-9 and J usage is TRBJ1-5; a weak D match, TRBD1 (5 bases). The V end was cut by 5 bases, the J end by 4 bases, with 15 bases between. Germline values: CDR1 SEHNR, CDR2 FQNEAQ (reference sequence). This CDR3 comprises 15 residues. CDR3 region: CASSQGTATNQPQHF. CDR3 DNA: TGTGCCAGCAGCCAGGGCACGGCCACTAATCAGCCCCAGCATTTT.

This chain connects TRBV2 to TRBJ1-4; no clear D gene. The CDR3 is 13 residues long. Trimming took off 4 bases at V and 3 bases at J, with 6 bases between the two ends. CDR1 is SNHLY and CDR2 is FYNNEI in the germline V gene. DNA of the CDR3: TGTGCCAGCAGTGTATACGCTAATGAAAAACTGTTTTTT. Translation gives CASSVYANEKLFF.

The rearrangement links TRBV7-2 to TRBJ1-2; no definite D call. Germline V gene data show CDR1 as SGHTA and CDR2 as FQGNSA. V gave up 6 bases and J gave up 4 bases, with 15 bases separating them. The CDR3 consists of 14 residues. CDR3 in DNA: TGTGCCAGCAGGGGCCCCTCGGAACTCTATGGCTACACCTTC. The encoded protein is CASRGPSELYGYTF.

The J gene is TRBJ2-2, the V gene TRBV5-1; D remains unclear. The V end lost 1 base, the J end lost 6 bases, and 10 bases lay between the germline ends. Germline CDR1 is SGHRS and CDR2 is YFSETQ. The CDR3 loop spans 14 amino acids. The CDR3 is CASSLNRVSGELFF. The DNA of the CDR3 is TGCGCCAGCAGCTTGAATCGGGTCTCCGGGGAGCTGTTTTTT.

This clone was counted once. At one of its ends the junction is not consistent with the germline gene, which may arise from a read error. The DNA for the CDR3 is TGTGCTAGTGGTTTGGACGAGAGTGCCTACGATGAGCAGTTCTTC. It is translated as CASGLDESAYDEQFF. This sequence joins TRBV12-5 and TRBJ2-1; D call uncertain. Germline-derived CDR1 and CDR2 are LGHNT and FRNRAP. The CDR3 is made up of 15 amino acids.

The CDR3 loop reads CASSAGDTSYEQYF. The CDR3 DNA is TGTGCCAGCAGCGCCGGGGACACCTCCTACGAGCAGTACTTC. The rearrangement links TRBV9 to TRBJ2-7; tentative D call: TRBD1 (6 bases). The V gene lost 3 bases and the J gene lost 0 bases, with 10 bases spanning the gap. The germline V gene encodes CDR1 SGDLS and CDR2 YYNGEE. The CDR3 is 14 residues long. Using reference TRBV9 and TRBJ2-7 for the parts outside the CDR3, the full variable domain is DSGVTQTPKHLITATGQRVTLRCSPRSGDLSVYWYQQSLDQGLQFLIQYYNGEERAKGNILERFSAQQFPDLHSELNLSSLELGDSALYFCASSAGDTSYEQYFGPGTRLTVT.

The rearrangement uses TRBV6-2 or TRBV6-3 and TRBJ1-1; D possibly corresponds to TRBD1 (5 bases). V gave up 2 bases and J gave up 5 bases, with 15 bases separating them. Germline CDR1 and CDR2: MNHEY and SVGEGT. The CDR3 sequence is 15 residues long. CDR3 sequence reads: CASSYGRSRDTEAFF. Here the CDR3 DNA reads TGTGCCAGCAGTTACGGGCGGAGCAGGGATACTGAAGCTTTCTTT.

This chain connects TRBV2 to TRBJ1-3; TRBD1 might be the D (5 bases). The CDR3 sequence is 14 residues long. Germline CDR1 and CDR2: SNHLY and FYNNEI. Between the trimmed V and J ends, which lost 6 bases and 4 bases, there was a span of 13 bases. The CDR3 loop reads CASRNQGSGNTIYF. The CDR3 DNA reads TGTGCCAGCAGGAATCAGGGATCAGGAAACACCATATATTTT. The full variable domain, in which reference TRBV2 and TRBJ1-3 provide the parts outside the CDR3, is EPEVTQTPSHQVTQMGQEVILRCVPISNHLYFYWYRQILGQKVEFLVSFYNNEISEKSEIFDDQFSVERPDGSNFTLKIRSTKLEDSAMYFCASRNQGSGNTIYFGEGSWLTVV.